This entry is about one TCR beta chain. Profiling relied on immunoSEQ multiplex PCR, and the TCRdb table lists in-frame clones only, not all of them. Of hundreds of thousands of clones in the sample, around 89% are singletons; the top ten hold around 16%. The data were obtained in a study of blood T cell repertoires in COVID-19. Study overall: COVID-19 samples, acute and convalescent, were from the United States, Italy and Spain.

V dropped 1 base and J dropped 0; count of bases not matched to a gene: 8. CDR3 length: 17 residues. Germline assignment: CDR1 SGHNT and CDR2 YENEEA. Individuals aged about 18 to 89 years were recruited from 24 US areas. Each participant's cohort was designated according to participant-reported clinical history. This chain connects TRBV11-3 to TRBJ2-5; 7 bases map to TRBD1. The receptor's source is a man aged 25 to 45 who had been exposed to COVID-19. The material sequenced was PBMCs or T cells enriched from blood (not recorded which). This CDR3 reads CASSLGDSYADQETQYF. CDR3 coding DNA: TGTGCCAGCAGCTTAGGGGACAGTTATGCGGACCAAGAGACCCAGTACTTC.